A selection of T cell receptor beta chains follows, all from one sample in a study of T cell repertoires in cytomegalovirus infection. From the reads, TCRdb called clonotypes with MiXCR, one entry per CDR3 protein. The sample consists of some 400,000 distinct CDR3 sequences, 18% of them appearing once. The sample was PBMCs. These receptor sequences come from a human donor in good health (CMV status not recorded). Some clones in this sample may be carry-over from other donors' samples. The CDR3 runs from the conserved cysteine through the conserved F or W. A D gene is named only where the DNA matches it firmly. Only some rows state a clone size, as once, few, many or a class for expanded clones.

TRBJ2-3 | few | TRBV20-1 | TRBD2 | TGCAGTGCTAGAGGGTACCGGGAGGTTAGCACAGATACGCAGTATTTT | CSARGYREVSTDTQYF
TRBJ2-1 | NA | TRBV4-2 | TRBD2 | TGTGCCAGCAGCCAAGGTAGCGGGAGCGATCTATGGTGGTTCTTC | CASSQGSGSDLWWFF
TRBJ2-7 | NA | TRBV2 | TRBD1 | TGTGCCAGCAGCCCCAGGACAGGGGGCGGGAACGAGCAGTACTTC | CASSPRTGGGNEQYF
TRBJ2-1 | NA | TRBV19 | NA | TGTGCCAGTAGTCCCCAACCCGGGACCCACTCCTACAATGAGCAGTTCTTC | CASSPQPGTHSYNEQFF
TRBJ2-7 | few | TRBV7-2 | TRBD1 | TGTGCCAGCAGCTTACGGGACAGTCCCGAGTTTTCCTACGAGCAGTACTTC | CASSLRDSPEFSYEQYF
TRBJ2-3 | many | TRBV24-1 | TRBD2 | TGTGCCACCAGTGACACATCGACTAGCGGGGGGACAGATACGCAGTATTTT | CATSDTSTSGGTDTQYF
TRBJ2-1 | NA | TRBV29-1 | NA | TGCAGCGTTGCGACCAGGCAGCTGCAGTTCTTC | CSVATRQLQFF
TRBJ2-1 | NA | TRBV18 | TRBD2 | TGTGCCAGCACCTCGACTAGCGGGAAGGCTGAGCAGTTCTTC | CASTSTSGKAEQFF
TRBJ1-2 | few | TRBV2 | NA | TGTGCCGGTAGACAGATCGACTATGGCTACACCTTC | CAGRQIDYGYTF
TRBJ2-5 | NA | TRBV7-4 | NA | TGTGCCAGCAGCTTAGCGCCCGGCAGGGCTGGCGAGACCCAGTACTTC | CASSLAPGRAGETQYF
TRBJ2-3 | NA | TRBV6-2/TRBV6-3 | NA | TGTGCCAGCAGTTACTATCGGGGACTCACCACAGATACGCAGTATTTT | CASSYYRGLTTDTQYF
TRBJ2-7 | few | TRBV15 | NA | TGTGCCACCAGCAGAGTGTCAAACTACGAGCAGTACTTC | CATSRVSNYEQYF
TRBJ2-3 | many | TRBV6-2/TRBV6-3 | TRBD1 | TGTGCCAGCAGTTCCGCCGGGACAGGGAGCCCAAGGGCGCAGTATTTT | CASSSAGTGSPRAQYF
TRBJ2-7 | many | TRBV7-2 | NA | TGTGCCAGCAGCCAGGTCGGGGGACCGGGGGACTTC | CASSQVGGPGDF
TRBJ1-5 | many | TRBV7-2 | NA | TGTGCCAGCAGCTTAAGAGTCAGTCTAAGCAATCAGCCCCAGCATTTT | CASSLRVSLSNQPQHF
TRBJ2-7 | NA | TRBV12-3/TRBV12-4 | TRBD2 | TGTGCCAGCAGTTTAAGGCTAGCGGGACAGAATTGCGAGCAGTACTTC | CASSLRLAGQNCEQYF
TRBJ1-6 | NA | TRBV20-1 | NA | TGCAGTGCGTCGACGTTAAGCTCCTATAATTCACCCCTCCACTTT | CSASTLSSYNSPLHF
TRBJ2-2 | NA | TRBV25-1 | NA | TGTGCCAGCAGTGATGATTTGGCCGGGGAGCTGTTTTTT | CASSDDLAGELFF
TRBJ1-2 | NA | TRBV11-1 | NA | TGTGCCAGCAGCTTGGGCTTCACAGCGTCCTATGGCTACACCTTC | CASSLGFTASYGYTF
TRBJ2-7 | NA | TRBV15 | NA | TGTGCCACCAGCAGGACCGGACGGATGTACGAGCAGTACTTC | CATSRTGRMYEQYF
TRBJ1-6 | many | TRBV7-6 | NA | TGTGCCAGCAGCTTATCTGCAGGGAGCTATTCACCCCTCCACTTT | CASSLSAGSYSPLHF
TRBJ2-5 | few | TRBV7-2 | NA | TGTGCCAGCAGCTTAAGCTACCAAGAGACCCAGTACTTC | CASSLSYQETQYF
TRBJ2-1 | many | TRBV7-9 | NA | TGTGCCAGCAGCTTGGAGAATGAGCAGTTCTTC | CASSLENEQFF
TRBJ1-1 | few | TRBV5-1 | NA | TGCGCCCAACCTAACATCAAAAAGGCGTACACTGAAGCTTTCTTT | CAQPNIKKAYTEAFF
TRBJ2-2 | NA | TRBV5-1 | NA | TGCGCCAGCAGCTTGGTTCCAGGGTCAACCGGGGAGCTGTTTTTT | CASSLVPGSTGELFF
TRBJ2-4 | few | TRBV4-1 | TRBD1 | TGCGCCAGCAGCCAAGACAGGGGGTACATTCAGTACTTC | CASSQDRGYIQYF
TRBJ1-5 | few | TRBV5-6 | TRBD1 | TGTGCCAGCAGCGTGGGACAGAGCAATCAGCCCCAGCATTTT | CASSVGQSNQPQHF
TRBJ2-3 | NA | TRBV6-2/TRBV6-3 | NA | TGTGCCAGCACGGGTCGGGTATCCCTTCTTTGGACAGATACGCAGTATTTT | CASTGRVSLLWTDTQYF
TRBJ1-2 | once | TRBV12-3/TRBV12-4 | NA | TGTGCCAGCAGTTTAGGCAGCGCTAACTATGGCTACACCTTC | CASSLGSANYGYTF
TRBJ1-1 | few | TRBV20-1 | NA | TGCAGTGCTAGAATCAGGAGGGGGGGGATGAACACTGAAGCTTTCTTT | CSARIRRGGMNTEAFF
TRBJ2-1 | NA | TRBV27 | TRBD2 | TGTGCCAGCAGTTTATCGCGGACTAGCAATGAGCAGTTCTTC | CASSLSRTSNEQFF
TRBJ1-1 | many | TRBV29-1 | NA | TGCAGCGGGGGGGGGTCCGTGAACACTGAAGCTTTCTTT | CSGGGSVNTEAFF
TRBJ2-7 | NA | TRBV29-1 | NA | TGCAGCGTATCCCTGGGCTCTCTAGGGCCCTACGAGCAGTACTTC | CSVSLGSLGPYEQYF
TRBJ2-5 | many | TRBV7-2 | TRBD2 | TGTGCCAGCAGCTTGGCGGGGGGGCTGGAGACCCAGTACTTC | CASSLAGGLETQYF
TRBJ1-2 | few | TRBV20-1 | TRBD1 | TGCAGTGCTAGAGAGCTACCGGGACAGGGAAACTATGGCTACACCTTC | CSARELPGQGNYGYTF
TRBJ2-2 | NA | TRBV2 | NA | TGTGCCAGCAGGTTGGAGCGGGGGGAGCTGTTTTTT | CASRLERGELFF
TRBJ2-3 | few | TRBV7-9 | TRBD1 | TGTGCCAGCAGCCCAACCGGGACAGCCACAGATACGCAGTATTTT | CASSPTGTATDTQYF
TRBJ2-3 | NA | TRBV4-2 | TRBD2 | TGTGCCAGCAGCCATGCGGGACTAGCGGGGGGGAGGAGGAAAGATACGCAGTATTTT | CASSHAGLAGGRRKDTQYF
TRBJ1-5 | NA | TRBV19 | NA | TGTGCCAGTAGTATGGCCGATGGGGGTCTTAGCAATCAGCCCCAGCATTTT | CASSMADGGLSNQPQHF
TRBJ1-5 | NA | TRBV7-2 | TRBD1 | TGTGCCAGCAGCCGACGACAGGGAGATCAGCCCCAGCATTTT | CASSRRQGDQPQHF
TRBJ2-3 | many | TRBV7-2 | NA | TGTGCCAGCAGCTTCCGAGGAGATACGCAGTATTTT | CASSFRGDTQYF
TRBJ2-1 | NA | TRBV24-1 | TRBD1 | TGTGCCACCAGTGACCCGGGGACAGGGAGCAATGAGCAGTTCTTC | CATSDPGTGSNEQFF
TRBJ2-1 | many | TRBV12-3/TRBV12-4 | NA | TGTGCCAGCAGTTTTAGGGTTCCTTTATACAATGAGCAGTTCTTC | CASSFRVPLYNEQFF
TRBJ2-3 | many | TRBV12-3/TRBV12-4 | TRBD2 | TGTGCCTGCGGAGTGGTGGGAGGGCCTACAGATACGCAGTATTTT | CACGVVGGPTDTQYF
TRBJ2-5 | many | TRBV7-2 | NA | TGTGCCAGCAGCTTAACCGGGACTCGGGGAGAGACCCAGTACTTC | CASSLTGTRGETQYF
TRBJ2-3 | once | TRBV20-1 | NA | TGCAGTGCTGGAACGGGGGATACGCAGTATTTT | CSAGTGDTQYF
TRBJ1-3 | many | TRBV7-6 | NA | TGTGCCAGCAGCTCTCAACTTGGAAACACCATATATTTT | CASSSQLGNTIYF
TRBJ1-1 | few | TRBV19 | NA | TGTGCCAGTATGCGGGTCGGGAACACTGAAGCTTTCTTT | CASMRVGNTEAFF
TRBJ2-7 | many | TRBV7-2 | NA | TGTGCCAGCAGCCCCTCTTCCTACGAGCAGTACTTC | CASSPSSYEQYF
TRBJ2-3 | NA | TRBV20-1 | TRBD2 | TGCAGTGCTAGAGACCTACTAGCGGGGGTGATGGGGCGCACAGATACGCAGTATTTT | CSARDLLAGVMGRTDTQYF
TRBJ2-5 | NA | TRBV19 | NA | TGTGCCAGTAGTACCTCTGTTGGACCCGAGACCCAGTACTTC | CASSTSVGPETQYF
TRBJ1-2 | NA | TRBV20-1 | NA | TGCAGTGCGACTCAGGGTTACAACTATGGCTACACCTTC | CSATQGYNYGYTF
TRBJ2-6 | few | TRBV5-1 | TRBD1 | TGCGCCAGCGGGACAGGGTACTCTGGGGCCAACGTCCTGACTTTC | CASGTGYSGANVLTF
TRBJ1-1 | few | TRBV11-2 | TRBD1 | TGTGCCAGCAGCCGAATCCGGGACAGCGCTCTATTTGAAGCTTTCTTT | CASSRIRDSALFEAFF
TRBJ2-7 | NA | TRBV4-3 | NA | TGCGCCAGCAGCCAGGCAACAGGGAGGGCGTACGAGCAGTACTTC | CASSQATGRAYEQYF
TRBJ2-3 | NA | TRBV6-1 | NA | TGTCAACCCTTATATACGCAGTATTTT | CQPLYTQYF
TRBJ1-2 | NA | TRBV6-2/TRBV6-3 | NA | TGTGCCAGCAGTGGAGGACGGATCTATGGCTACACCTTC | CASSGGRIYGYTF
TRBJ2-1 | NA | TRBV4-3 | TRBD2 | TGCGCCAGCAGCCAAGTAGGGACTAGCGGTGTAAATGAGCAGTTCTTC | CASSQVGTSGVNEQFF
TRBJ1-5 | few | TRBV6-2/TRBV6-3 | NA | TGTGCCAGCCGCCGGGGAGAAAGCAATCAGCCCCAGCATTTT | CASRRGESNQPQHF